Each of the 28 T cell receptor beta chains below was sequenced from the same sample in a study of T cell responses to AZD1222 COVID-19 vaccine. Some clones are missing from TCRdb's copy, which holds only in-frame ones; the method was immunoSEQ multiplex PCR. This table holds some 80,000 clones, 90% to 95% found once. The sample consisted of peripheral blood, taken on day 0 of AZD1222 vaccination. The receptors derive from an adult in good health.

This chain connects TRBV18 to TRBJ2-6; D is uncertain. This CDR3 has 14 amino acids. CDR1 is KGHSH and CDR2 is LQKENI in the germline V gene. V lost 1 base, J lost 4 bases, and 5 bases lay in between. CDR3 sequence reads: CASSPLSGANVLTF. For the CDR3, the DNA is TGTGCCAGCTCACCACTGTCCGGGGCCAACGTCCTGACTTTC.

This chain links TRBV5-6 with TRBJ2-6; D is perhaps TRBD1 (5 bases). Deletions cut 2 bases from V and 0 bases from J, with 15 bases between. CDR3 length equals 18 residues. CDR1 and CDR2 from the germline V gene are SGHDT and YYEEEE. CDR3 protein: CASSFGQLLSSGANVLTF. Here the CDR3 DNA reads TGTGCCAGCAGCTTTGGACAACTTCTAAGCTCTGGGGCCAACGTCCTGACTTTC.

The chain carries TRBV24-1 and TRBJ1-1; the D gene is possibly TRBD1 (5 bases). CDR1 and CDR2 from the germline V gene are KGHDR and SFDVKD. The V and J ends lost 3 bases and 9 bases respectively, with 13 bases between them. This CDR3 spans 13 amino acids. In DNA, the CDR3 is TGTGCCACCAGTGATCCCAACGGGGGAAAAGCTTTCTTT. Its protein is CATSDPNGGKAFF.

The genes are TRBV28 and TRBJ2-1; D is uncertain. CDR1 is MDHEN and CDR2 is SYDVKM in the germline V gene. The V gene lost 2 bases and the J gene lost 10 bases, with 6 bases spanning the gap. The CDR3 loop spans 11 amino acids. The chain's CDR3 is CASSLTREQFF. The CDR3 DNA reads TGTGCCAGCAGTTTAACAAGAGAGCAGTTCTTC.

V and J are TRBV24-1 and TRBJ2-1; D is uncertain. The CDR3 has 16 amino acids. Germline V gene lookup returns CDR1 KGHDR and CDR2 SFDVKD. V was shortened by 6 bases and J by 6 bases, with 20 bases between the two germline ends. The CDR3 spells CATSTSAETIFNEQFF. The CDR3 DNA follows: TGTGCCACCAGTACCTCCGCGGAGACGATTTTCAATGAGCAGTTCTTC.

The gene calls are TRBV7-2 and TRBJ1-6, with 9 bases that match TRBD1. This CDR3 has 14 amino acids. CDR1 is SGHTA and CDR2 is FQGNSA in the germline V gene. The J segment lost 14 bases and the V segment lost 5 bases, leaving 10 bases of the junction unmatched. CDR3 DNA: TGTGCCAGCAGCCCGGACAGGGGCCTCCCGGCCCTCCACTTT. Translation: CASSPDRGLPALHF.

The V and J genes are TRBV7-9 and TRBJ1-4, with no clear D. Trimming removed 2 bases at V and 7 bases at J, with 8 bases between. The CDR3 loop spans 13 amino acids. Germline CDR1 and CDR2: SEHNR and FQNEAQ (reference sequence). DNA for the CDR3: TGTGCCAGCAGCTTAATGAAGGGTGAAAAACTGTTTTTT. It encodes CASSLMKGEKLFF.

This clone was counted once. V usage is TRBV28 and J usage is TRBJ1-2; D uncertain. Germline CDR1 and CDR2: MDHEN and SYDVKM. This CDR3 region has 13 residues. Trimming pared 3 bases from V and 2 bases from J, leaving 7 bases between. In DNA form, the CDR3 reads TGTGCCAGCAGTTTGGAATACAACTATGGCTACACCTTC. Translated: CASSLEYNYGYTF.

V gene TRBV6-5 combines with J gene TRBJ1-4; D unresolved. Germline lookup yields CDR1 MNHEY and CDR2 SVGAGI. The CDR3 length is 14 residues. V lost 6 bases, J lost 3 bases, and 11 bases lay in between. Here the CDR3 DNA reads TGTGCCAGCAGAAAAGCCACCGCTAATGAAAAACTGTTTTTT. Translation gives CASRKATANEKLFF.

The gene calls are TRBV5-3 and TRBJ1-4; 7 positions match TRBD1. TRBV5-3 carries the ORF label, with uncertain function. This CDR3 has 20 residues. V dropped 1 base and J dropped 0; count of bases not matched to a gene: 15. The CDR3: CARSLRGTDALRPTNEKLFF. In DNA form, the CDR3 reads TGTGCCAGAAGCTTGAGGGGGACAGATGCCCTCCGACCAACTAATGAAAAACTGTTTTTT.

The V call is TRBV10-1, the J call TRBJ1-3; D remains unclear. This CDR3 comprises 17 residues. Trimming removed 4 bases at V and 1 base at J, with 17 bases between. Germline lookup yields CDR1 WNHNN and CDR2 SYGVQD (reference sequence). CDR3 protein: CASSGAVEAESGNTIYF. CDR3 sequence (DNA): TGCGCCAGCAGTGGCGCAGTGGAGGCGGAATCTGGAAACACCATATATTTT.

The V call is TRBV25-1, the J call TRBJ1-1; 7 bases are a match to TRBD1. The CDR3 totals 15 residues. Germline lookup yields CDR1 MGHDK and CDR2 SYGVNS. Trimming removed 0 bases from V and 1 base from J; junction bases left unmatched: 2. The CDR3 loop is CASSEYRTGNTEAFF. The CDR3 bases are TGTGCCAGCAGTGAATACAGGACAGGGAACACTGAAGCTTTCTTT.

V usage is TRBV5-6 and J usage is TRBJ1-6, with D possibly TRBD1 on 6 matching bases. From germline, CDR1 is SGHDT and CDR2 YYEEEE. This CDR3 contains 14 residues. Between the trimmed V and J ends, which lost 4 bases and 10 bases, there was a span of 15 bases. The CDR3 spells CASSPNTGRSPLHF. The CDR3 region has the DNA TGTGCCAGCAGCCCTAACACAGGGAGATCACCCCTCCACTTT. The whole variable domain, filled in from reference TRBV5-6 and TRBJ1-6, reads DAGVTQSPTHLIKTRGQQVTLRCSPKSGHDTVSWYQQALGQGPQFIFQYYEEEERQRGNFPDRFSGHQFPNYSSELNVNALLLGDSALYLCASSPNTGRSPLHFGNGTRLTVT.

The gene calls are TRBV27 and TRBJ1-1, with a tentative D call TRBD1 (6 bases). Germline CDR1 MNHEY, CDR2 SMNVEV (reference sequence). The CDR3 totals 13 residues. Trimming shortened V by 3 bases and J by 3 bases, and 8 bases separated the two germline ends. The DNA of the CDR3 is TGTGCCAGCAGTTTTACAGGGTACACTGAAGCTTTCTTT. This translates into CASSFTGYTEAFF.

The genes are TRBV28 and TRBJ2-5; D unresolved. The germline V gene encodes CDR1 MDHEN and CDR2 SYDVKM. Deletions cut 4 bases from V and 2 bases from J, with 8 bases between. The CDR3 length is 13 residues. For the CDR3, the DNA is TGTGCCAGCAGTTCCGGGCAGCAAGAGACCCAGTACTTC. This translates into CASSSGQQETQYF.

The gene calls are TRBV28 and TRBJ2-7, with TRBD2 matching over 7 bases. Germline trimming cut 3 bases from V and 4 bases from J; bases unmatched to any gene: 3. This CDR3 has 13 amino acids. The germline gives CDR1 MDHEN, CDR2 SYDVKM. Here the CDR3 DNA reads TGTGCCAGCAGTTTCGGGGGGAAGTACGAGCAGTACTTC. This codes for CASSFGGKYEQYF. Drawing the rest from reference TRBV28 and TRBJ2-7, the complete variable domain is DVKVTQSSRYLVKRTGEKVFLECVQDMDHENMFWYRQDPGLGLRLIYFSYDVKMKEKGDIPEGYSVSREKKERFSLILESASTNQTSMYLCASSFGGKYEQYFGPGTRLTVT.

The V and J genes are TRBV20-1 and TRBJ2-3; D unresolved. This CDR3 contains 11 residues. Germline assignment: CDR1 DFQATT and CDR2 SNEGSKA (reference sequence). Trimming took off 4 bases at V and 7 bases at J, with 9 bases between the two ends. CDR3 region: CSATVGNTQYF. DNA of the CDR3: TGCAGTGCTACGGTTGGAAATACGCAGTATTTT.

CDR3 sequence reads: CASSPYSLAKNIQYF. CDR3 DNA: TGTGCCAGCAGCCCTTACAGCCTAGCCAAAAACATTCAGTACTTC. J is TRBJ2-4 and V is TRBV5-4; D gene uncertain. V was pared by 4 bases and J by 0 bases, with 11 bases between. The V gene's germline CDR1 is SGHNT and CDR2 YYREEE (reference sequence). The CDR3 has 15 amino acids.

This clone came up once. The rearrangement uses TRBV2 and TRBJ1-5; D gene uncertain. The germline V and J ends were trimmed by 6 bases and 2 bases, with 11 bases remaining between them. Germline assignment: CDR1 SNHLY and CDR2 FYNNEI. The length of the CDR3 is 14 residues. The DNA of the CDR3 is TGTGCCAGCAGAGCGGTAGCCGGCAATCAGCCCCAGCATTTT. The encoded protein is CASRAVAGNQPQHF.

The V and J genes are TRBV15 and TRBJ2-1; D remains ambiguous. Germline assignment: CDR1 LNHNV and CDR2 YYDKDF (reference sequence). Trimming took 7 bases from V and 0 from J, leaving 10 bases between them. This CDR3 spans 14 amino acids. CDR3 region: CATTPGGSYNEQFF. CDR3 coding DNA: TGTGCCACCACCCCGGGCGGCTCCTACAATGAGCAGTTCTTC.

This sequence joins TRBV5-4 and TRBJ2-5; the D is unclear. V lost 0 bases, J lost 2 bases, and 8 bases lay in between. This CDR3 region has 14 residues. From germline, CDR1 is SGHNT and CDR2 YYREEE (reference sequence). The CDR3 DNA reads as TGTGCCAGCAGCTTGGTCAGCAGGCAAGAGACCCAGTACTTC. Encoded protein: CASSLVSRQETQYF.

The J gene is TRBJ1-6, the V gene TRBV6-5; maybe TRBD1 (6 bases). The V gene lost 0 bases and the J gene lost 10 bases, with 13 bases spanning the gap. The germline gives CDR1 MNHEY, CDR2 SVGAGI. The CDR3 totals 15 residues. The DNA for the CDR3 is TGTGCCAGCAGTTACTCGACAGGCGGGGGATCACCCCTCCACTTT. Encoded protein: CASSYSTGGGSPLHF.

This chain joins TRBV27 and TRBJ1-4, with unresolved D. The V end was cut by 6 bases, the J end by 4 bases, with 21 bases between. The CDR3 spans 17 residues. Germline values: CDR1 MNHEY, CDR2 SMNVEV (reference sequence). The CDR3 spells CASSLAPDMLVNEKLFF. In nucleotides, the CDR3 is TGTGCCAGCAGCCTTGCCCCAGACATGCTCGTTAATGAAAAACTGTTTTTT.

This sequence joins TRBV7-2 and TRBJ1-6; D possibly corresponds to TRBD1 (6 bases). Between the trimmed V and J ends, which lost 5 bases and 6 bases, there was a span of 8 bases. The CDR3 has 13 residues. Germline CDR1 reads SGHTA; CDR2 reads FQGNSA. DNA of the CDR3: TGTGCCAGCAGCCTGGGGGCTAATTCACCCCTCCACTTT. This translates into CASSLGANSPLHF.

V and J are TRBV6-5 and TRBJ2-3; 7 nucleotides line up with TRBD2. There are 15 residues in the CDR3. CDR1 and CDR2 from the germline V gene are MNHEY and SVGAGI. The V gene end was trimmed by 1 base and the J gene end by 2 bases; junction bases not matched to a gene: 3. CDR3 protein: CASSYWAGVTDTQYF. In nucleotides, the CDR3 is TGTGCCAGCAGTTACTGGGCGGGGGTCACAGATACGCAGTATTTT.

This chain uses TRBV18 with TRBJ1-5; D not certain. CDR1 is KGHSH, CDR2 LQKENI, per germline. This CDR3 spans 12 amino acids. Trimming left V 5 bases short and J 5 bases short, with 7 bases between. The DNA of the CDR3 is TGTGCCAGCTCAGGAAAAGATCAGCCCCAGCATTTT. Translated: CASSGKDQPQHF.

V gene TRBV3-1 (or the pseudogene TRBV3-2) combines with J gene TRBJ2-7; no clear D. The germline V gene encodes CDR1 LGHDT and CDR2 YNNKEL (reference sequence). The CDR3 contains 13 residues. The V and J ends lost 2 bases and 4 bases respectively, with 9 bases between them. The CDR3, as DNA: TGTGCCAGCAGCCAACCCCCAAAATACGAGCAGTACTTC. As protein: CASSQPPKYEQYF.

The chain is built from TRBV19 and TRBJ1-5; the D is unclear. The germline V gene has CDR1 LNHDA and CDR2 SQIVND (reference sequence). The CDR3 is made up of 14 amino acids. The germline V and J ends were trimmed by 6 bases and 10 bases, with 19 bases remaining between them. CDR3 region: CASSSPGRSHPQHF. Here the CDR3 DNA reads TGTGCCAGTAGCTCACCGGGTAGATCGCATCCCCAGCATTTT.